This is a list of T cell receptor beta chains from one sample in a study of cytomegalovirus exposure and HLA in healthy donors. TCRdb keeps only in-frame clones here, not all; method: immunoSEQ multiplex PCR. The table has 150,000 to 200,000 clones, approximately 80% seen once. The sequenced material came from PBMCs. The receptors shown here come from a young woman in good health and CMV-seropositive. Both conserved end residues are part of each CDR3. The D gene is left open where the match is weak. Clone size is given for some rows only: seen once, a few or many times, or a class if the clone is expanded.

cdr3_nt: TGTGCCAGCAGATTGACAGCTAACTATGGCTACACCTTC
cdr3_aa: CASRLTANYGYTF
v_call: TRBV27
j_call: TRBJ1-2
clone_size: -
d_call: -

cdr3_nt: TGTGCCAGCAGCTTAGTTGCTAGCGGGAGGGAGACCCAGTACTTC
cdr3_aa: CASSLVASGRETQYF
v_call: TRBV7-3
j_call: TRBJ2-5
clone_size: -
d_call: TRBD2

cdr3_nt: TGTGCCAGCAGTGAAGCGGTCAGGGGAGAGACCCAGTACTTC
cdr3_aa: CASSEAVRGETQYF
v_call: TRBV6-1
j_call: TRBJ2-5
clone_size: -
d_call: -

cdr3_nt: TGTGCCAGCAGTGGACAGGGGGCTTCTTCGCCCCAGCATTTT
cdr3_aa: CASSGQGASSPQHF
v_call: TRBV6-1
j_call: TRBJ1-5
clone_size: -
d_call: TRBD1

cdr3_nt: TGTGCCACAGGACGGGATAATAACCGAGAGACCCAGTACTTC
cdr3_aa: CATGRDNNRETQYF
v_call: TRBV2
j_call: TRBJ2-5
clone_size: once
d_call: -

cdr3_nt: TGTGCCAGCAGTAGACAGGTGGCGTCCTCCTATAATTCACCCCTCCACTTT
cdr3_aa: CASSRQVASSYNSPLHF
v_call: TRBV27
j_call: TRBJ1-6
clone_size: few
d_call: -

cdr3_nt: TGTGCCAGCAAGGAGGGGGCCGGGACTGAAGCTTTCTTT
cdr3_aa: CASKEGAGTEAFF
v_call: TRBV6-1
j_call: TRBJ1-1
clone_size: -
d_call: TRBD1

cdr3_nt: TGTGCCAGCAGTACATCGGTGAGGGCAGGCAATCAGCCCCAGCATTTT
cdr3_aa: CASSTSVRAGNQPQHF
v_call: TRBV27
j_call: TRBJ1-5
clone_size: -
d_call: -

cdr3_nt: TGTGCCAGCAGTTTATCCCCAGCGGGAGCCGGGGAGCTGTTTTTT
cdr3_aa: CASSLSPAGAGELFF
v_call: TRBV27
j_call: TRBJ2-2
clone_size: -
d_call: TRBD2

cdr3_nt: TGTGCCAGCAGCTTAGTCCAGCGGGGGCTGGCAGATACGCAGTATTTT
cdr3_aa: CASSLVQRGLADTQYF
v_call: TRBV7-6
j_call: TRBJ2-3
clone_size: -
d_call: TRBD2

cdr3_nt: TGTGCCAGCTCACCCGGGACAGGGCCCTACAATGAGCAGTTCTTC
cdr3_aa: CASSPGTGPYNEQFF
v_call: TRBV18
j_call: TRBJ2-1
clone_size: -
d_call: TRBD1

cdr3_nt: TGCGCCAGCAGCCCCGCGGGACTAGAATACAATGAGCAGTTCTTC
cdr3_aa: CASSPAGLEYNEQFF
v_call: TRBV5-1
j_call: TRBJ2-1
clone_size: -
d_call: TRBD2

cdr3_nt: TGCGCCAGCAGCCAAGAAGGACTAGCGGGAGCGGTTGAGTACAATGAGCAGTTCTTC
cdr3_aa: CASSQEGLAGAVEYNEQFF
v_call: TRBV4-1
j_call: TRBJ2-1
clone_size: -
d_call: TRBD2

cdr3_nt: TGTGCCAGCAGTGATTTTCTTTCGGGGGGCTACACCTTC
cdr3_aa: CASSDFLSGGYTF
v_call: TRBV2
j_call: TRBJ1-2
clone_size: -
d_call: -

cdr3_nt: TGCGCCAGCAGCCAGACCGGGACAGGGTTCGTCGGGCGGGTAAATGAAAAACTGTTTTTT
cdr3_aa: CASSQTGTGFVGRVNEKLFF
v_call: TRBV4-1
j_call: TRBJ1-4
clone_size: -
d_call: TRBD1

cdr3_nt: TGTGCCAGCAGTGAGGCAGTTCATGGCTACACCTTC
cdr3_aa: CASSEAVHGYTF
v_call: TRBV6-1
j_call: TRBJ1-2
clone_size: -
d_call: -

cdr3_nt: TGCGCCAGCAGCCAAGCGACAGGGATCTCCTACGAGCAGTACTTC
cdr3_aa: CASSQATGISYEQYF
v_call: TRBV4-1
j_call: TRBJ2-7
clone_size: -
d_call: TRBD1

cdr3_nt: TGTGCCAGCAGTGGACTTACAACTAATGAAAAACTGTTTTTT
cdr3_aa: CASSGLTTNEKLFF
v_call: TRBV6-5
j_call: TRBJ1-4
clone_size: once
d_call: -

cdr3_nt: TGTGCCAGCAGCTTACCTGGACTGCTCCTCTCCTACAATGAGCAGTTCTTC
cdr3_aa: CASSLPGLLLSYNEQFF
v_call: TRBV11-2
j_call: TRBJ2-1
clone_size: -
d_call: -

cdr3_nt: TGCAGTGCTTCTAGGGGGCAGCCCCAGCATTTT
cdr3_aa: CSASRGQPQHF
v_call: TRBV20-1
j_call: TRBJ1-5
clone_size: once
d_call: -

cdr3_nt: TGTGCCAGCAAGAGGGAGGGGACCGCCTATAATTCACCCCTCCACTTT
cdr3_aa: CASKREGTAYNSPLHF
v_call: TRBV7-2
j_call: TRBJ1-6
clone_size: few
d_call: -

cdr3_nt: TGTGCCAGCGCGCAGGGATGGGACACTGAAGCTTTCTTT
cdr3_aa: CASAQGWDTEAFF
v_call: TRBV6-5
j_call: TRBJ1-1
clone_size: -
d_call: -

cdr3_nt: TGTGCCAGCAGCTTAGCCGGTCTTCTCAATGAGCAGTTCTTC
cdr3_aa: CASSLAGLLNEQFF
v_call: TRBV7-2
j_call: TRBJ2-1
clone_size: -
d_call: -

cdr3_nt: TGTGCCAGCAGCTTAGATAGCTGGACAGATACGCAGTATTTT
cdr3_aa: CASSLDSWTDTQYF
v_call: TRBV7-8
j_call: TRBJ2-3
clone_size: -
d_call: -

cdr3_nt: TGTGCCAGCAGCGCCGGGGCTCAGGGGACCTACTATGGCTACACCTTC
cdr3_aa: CASSAGAQGTYYGYTF
v_call: TRBV7-2
j_call: TRBJ1-2
clone_size: -
d_call: -

cdr3_nt: TGTGCCAGCAGCCCGGACAGGGGGTTTTCGCAGTTCTTC
cdr3_aa: CASSPDRGFSQFF
v_call: TRBV11-3
j_call: TRBJ2-1
clone_size: -
d_call: TRBD1

cdr3_nt: TGTGCCAGTAGTATAGGTTCTGACGAGCAGTACTTC
cdr3_aa: CASSIGSDEQYF
v_call: TRBV19
j_call: TRBJ2-7
clone_size: -
d_call: -

cdr3_nt: TGTGCCAGCAGCTCTAGTTACTCCTACAATGAGCAGTTCTTC
cdr3_aa: CASSSSYSYNEQFF
v_call: TRBV11-2
j_call: TRBJ2-1
clone_size: -
d_call: -

cdr3_nt: TGTGCCAGCAGCTTGGACGGGTTGAACGGCTACACCTTC
cdr3_aa: CASSLDGLNGYTF
v_call: TRBV5-4
j_call: TRBJ1-2
clone_size: -
d_call: -

cdr3_nt: TGTGCCAGCAGCGCCCCCGGGACTAGCGGGAGAAGGGAGCAGTTCTTC
cdr3_aa: CASSAPGTSGRREQFF
v_call: TRBV9
j_call: TRBJ2-1
clone_size: -
d_call: TRBD2

cdr3_nt: TGTGCCAGCAGCTTCGGACAGCAAGAGACCCAGTACTTC
cdr3_aa: CASSFGQQETQYF
v_call: TRBV5-4
j_call: TRBJ2-5
clone_size: -
d_call: -

cdr3_nt: TGTGCCAGCAGTTACTCCCTGGCGGATCAGCCCCAGCATTTT
cdr3_aa: CASSYSLADQPQHF
v_call: TRBV6-6
j_call: TRBJ1-5
clone_size: -
d_call: -

cdr3_nt: TGCGCCAGCAGCTCTTTAGGGACACCGCAAGAGACCCAGTACTTC
cdr3_aa: CASSSLGTPQETQYF
v_call: TRBV4-1
j_call: TRBJ2-5
clone_size: -
d_call: -

cdr3_nt: TGTGCCAGCAGCCCTATCGGGGAGCGGGGGAAAGAGACCCAGTACTTC
cdr3_aa: CASSPIGERGKETQYF
v_call: TRBV5-4
j_call: TRBJ2-5
clone_size: -
d_call: TRBD2

cdr3_nt: TGTGCCAGCAGTGGCAGACAGGAAAACACTGAAGCTTTCTTT
cdr3_aa: CASSGRQENTEAFF
v_call: TRBV6-1
j_call: TRBJ1-1
clone_size: -
d_call: -

cdr3_nt: TGTGCCAGCAGTTTAATAAGCGGGAGGTCTCGCTACGAGCAGTACTTC
cdr3_aa: CASSLISGRSRYEQYF
v_call: TRBV27
j_call: TRBJ2-7
clone_size: once
d_call: TRBD2

cdr3_nt: TGTGCCAGCGAGGGACAGGGGGTCACCGGGGAGCTGTTTTTT
cdr3_aa: CASEGQGVTGELFF
v_call: TRBV2
j_call: TRBJ2-2
clone_size: -
d_call: TRBD1

cdr3_nt: TGCGCCAGCAGCCAAGCTAGTTCCACCGGGGAGCTGTTTTTT
cdr3_aa: CASSQASSTGELFF
v_call: TRBV4-1
j_call: TRBJ2-2
clone_size: once
d_call: -

cdr3_nt: TGTGCCAGCCTTCAGGGTGAGTCCCGCGAGCAGTACTTC
cdr3_aa: CASLQGESREQYF
v_call: TRBV10-3
j_call: TRBJ2-7
clone_size: -
d_call: -

cdr3_nt: TGTGCCAGCAGCCTGACTAGCGGTCTCAATGAGCAGTTCTTC
cdr3_aa: CASSLTSGLNEQFF
v_call: TRBV5-4
j_call: TRBJ2-1
clone_size: few
d_call: TRBD2

cdr3_nt: TGTGCCAGCAGCGATGGAAACGACCCGGGACTCCCAAATTCACCCCTCCACTTT
cdr3_aa: CASSDGNDPGLPNSPLHF
v_call: TRBV9
j_call: TRBJ1-6
clone_size: -
d_call: -

cdr3_nt: TGTGCCACCAGCCGAAGGGACAGGAGCAATCAGCCCCAGCATTTT
cdr3_aa: CATSRRDRSNQPQHF
v_call: TRBV15
j_call: TRBJ1-5
clone_size: -
d_call: TRBD1

cdr3_nt: TGTGCCAGCAGCCAATTCCGGGGGGCTTATAACTATGGCTACACCTTC
cdr3_aa: CASSQFRGAYNYGYTF
v_call: TRBV16
j_call: TRBJ1-2
clone_size: -
d_call: -

cdr3_nt: TGTGCCAGCAGCCAAGGGTACGGACAGGGGACATATGGCTACACCTTC
cdr3_aa: CASSQGYGQGTYGYTF
v_call: TRBV14
j_call: TRBJ1-2
clone_size: -
d_call: TRBD1

cdr3_nt: TGCGCCAGCAGCTTCCGCAGCACCGGGGAGCTGTTTTTT
cdr3_aa: CASSFRSTGELFF
v_call: TRBV5-1
j_call: TRBJ2-2
clone_size: -
d_call: -

cdr3_nt: TGCAGTGCTAGTTCCAGGGTCGGCTACACCTTC
cdr3_aa: CSASSRVGYTF
v_call: TRBV20-1
j_call: TRBJ1-2
clone_size: -
d_call: -

cdr3_nt: TGTGCCAGCTCACCAAGGAGTACCGGGACACCCTACGAGCAGTACTTC
cdr3_aa: CASSPRSTGTPYEQYF
v_call: TRBV18
j_call: TRBJ2-7
clone_size: -
d_call: -

cdr3_nt: TGTGCCAGTAGTATAGATGCACAGGGGTTTGAGACTGAAGCTTTCTTT
cdr3_aa: CASSIDAQGFETEAFF
v_call: TRBV19
j_call: TRBJ1-1
clone_size: -
d_call: TRBD1

cdr3_nt: TGTGCCAGCAGCCACGCGCGGAACACTGAAGCTTTCTTT
cdr3_aa: CASSHARNTEAFF
v_call: TRBV6-6
j_call: TRBJ1-1
clone_size: -
d_call: -

cdr3_nt: TGCGCCAGCAGCCAAGCCAGGGTAACTGAAGCTTTCTTT
cdr3_aa: CASSQARVTEAFF
v_call: TRBV4-1
j_call: TRBJ1-1
clone_size: -
d_call: -

cdr3_nt: TGTGCCAGCAGCTTAGTCAGCGGAACGAGGGACGAGCAGTACTTC
cdr3_aa: CASSLVSGTRDEQYF
v_call: TRBV7-6
j_call: TRBJ2-7
clone_size: -
d_call: -

cdr3_nt: TGTGCCAGCAGCGTAGAGGGAGGCAATGAGCAGTTCTTC
cdr3_aa: CASSVEGGNEQFF
v_call: TRBV9
j_call: TRBJ2-1
clone_size: -
d_call: -

cdr3_nt: TGTGCCAGCAGGCGGGAGATTGACTATGGCTACACCTTC
cdr3_aa: CASRREIDYGYTF
v_call: TRBV2
j_call: TRBJ1-2
clone_size: -
d_call: -

cdr3_nt: TGTGCCAGCAGTTTTGGGCCAGTTGGTGGAAACACCATATATTTT
cdr3_aa: CASSFGPVGGNTIYF
v_call: TRBV28
j_call: TRBJ1-3
clone_size: -
d_call: -

cdr3_nt: TGTGCCAGCAGCTTCACAGGGGGCTATCACAATGAGCAGTTCTTC
cdr3_aa: CASSFTGGYHNEQFF
v_call: TRBV5-4
j_call: TRBJ2-1
clone_size: -
d_call: TRBD1

cdr3_nt: TGTGCCAGCAGCTCCCCGGACAGGGGTACCTTCGGCTACACCTTC
cdr3_aa: CASSSPDRGTFGYTF
v_call: TRBV6-5
j_call: TRBJ1-2
clone_size: -
d_call: TRBD1

cdr3_nt: TGTGCCAGCAGCCAAGAAACGGGTCGGGGGATGCGAACTAATGAAAAACTGTTTTTT
cdr3_aa: CASSQETGRGMRTNEKLFF
v_call: TRBV14
j_call: TRBJ1-4
clone_size: few
d_call: -

cdr3_nt: TGCGCCAGCAGCATACCAGGGGGCAGAGAGACCCAGTACTTC
cdr3_aa: CASSIPGGRETQYF
v_call: TRBV5-1
j_call: TRBJ2-5
clone_size: few
d_call: TRBD1

cdr3_nt: TGCAGCGGCAGACTAGCGGGGGCTCGGGGTGAGCAGTTCTTC
cdr3_aa: CSGRLAGARGEQFF
v_call: TRBV29-1
j_call: TRBJ2-1
clone_size: -
d_call: TRBD2